This paragraph reports one TCR beta chain. Its cognate antigen is unknown. With sequencing, the targeted depth ranged from 1 in 200,000 to 1 in 1 million T cells. Data came from immunoSEQ multiplex PCR; TCRdb stores just in-frame clones and leaves some out. The data contain over 200,000 clones, about 75% of them seen just once; the ten biggest clones take up about 6.2%. Investigators sourced 1.5 to 2 micrograms of genomic DNA from cryopreserved PBMCs for TCR beta libraries. Germline lookup yields CDR1 GTSNPN and CDR2 SVGIG (reference sequence). CDR3 length: 14 residues. The trim removed 0 bases at V and 1 base at J, leaving 2 bases unmatched. The source of the sample is a study of cytotoxic CD8 clonotypes in ibrutinib-treated CLL. Study-wide context: Response samples were taken after a median about twelve months of treatment, range 6 to 36. Study findings and constraints: Public clonotypes were seen rarely and were contracted or stable on treatment.

The source is a human donor with chronic lymphocytic leukemia. Here the sequenced sample was PBMCs, taken after 12 months of ibrutinib treatment. This chain connects TRBV30 to TRBJ1-1; 7 bases agree with TRBD1. In DNA form, the CDR3 reads TGTGCCTGGAGTGTGACAGGGTGGAACACTGAAGCTTTCTTT. Its translation: CAWSVTGWNTEAFF.